Below, 27 T cell receptor beta chains from the same sample are listed, as sequenced in a study of cytomegalovirus exposure and HLA in healthy donors. In the PCR, 60 Vbeta and 13 Jbeta primers were used. Only in-frame clones appear in the TCRdb table, and some are missing; sequencing was by immunoSEQ multiplex PCR. The data hold nearly 100,000 clones, with approximately 76% observed a single time. The sequenced material came from PBMCs. The receptors originated from a woman between 55 and 75 years old in good health and CMV-seropositive.

As concerns this clone: The same CDR3 can be traced to other DNA sequences in this sample. The chain joins TRBV10-1 to TRBJ2-2, with 7 bases aligning to TRBD1. The CDR3 sequence is 15 residues long. Germline CDR1 is WNHNN and CDR2 is SYGVQD (reference sequence). Trimming cost V 6 bases and J 2 bases; bases outside gene matches: 6. CDR3: CASSQRQGNTGELFF. CDR3 nucleotides: TGCGCCAGCAGCCAGCGACAGGGTAACACCGGGGAGCTGTTTTTT.

The gene calls are TRBV6-6 and TRBJ2-2, with D perhaps matching TRBD1 (5 bases). Germline lookup yields CDR1 MNHNY and CDR2 SVGAGI (reference sequence). The CDR3 is made up of 15 amino acids. Between the trimmed V and J ends, which lost 4 bases and 2 bases, there was a span of 11 bases. CDR3: CASSFRQSNTGELFF. In DNA form, the CDR3 reads TGTGCCAGCAGTTTCAGACAGAGTAACACCGGGGAGCTGTTTTTT.

As to this clone: Relative to the germline gene, one junction end is altered; a read error may explain this. This sample also contains other DNA sequences that code for the same CDR3. CDR3 protein: CASSLVAGELFF. CDR3 DNA: TGCGCCAGCAGCTTAGTCGCCGGGGAGCTGTTTTTT. The chain joins TRBV11-2 to TRBJ2-2, with D uncertain. The CDR3 spans 12 residues. CDR1 and CDR2 (germline): SGHAT, FQNNGV.

The chain combines TRBV29-1 with TRBJ2-5, with 10 bases matching TRBD2. Per the germline V gene, CDR1 is SQVTM and CDR2 is ANQGSEA. Losses at the gene ends were 6 bases for V and 7 bases for J; bases not matched to a gene: 11. This CDR3 contains 14 residues. This CDR3 reads CSVGTSAPQGTQYF. The DNA for the CDR3 is TGCAGCGTGGGGACTAGCGCACCCCAGGGGACCCAGTACTTC.

The chain combines TRBV28 with TRBJ1-6; maybe TRBD1 (5 bases). Per germline, CDR1 MDHEN and CDR2 SYDVKM. This CDR3 has 14 residues. V was pared by 6 bases and J by 0 bases, with 6 bases between. The CDR3 sequence: CASSRVSYNSPLHF. The CDR3 DNA sequence: TGTGCCAGCAGCAGGGTCTCCTATAATTCACCCCTCCACTTT.

This clone showed up just a few times. The J gene is TRBJ2-7, the V gene TRBV18; 7 nucleotides match TRBD2. The trim removed 3 bases at V and 2 bases at J, leaving 1 base unmatched. Germline V gives CDR1 KGHSH, CDR2 LQKENI. The CDR3 runs to 13 residues. For the CDR3, the DNA is TGTGCCAGCTCACCCGGGACTACCTACGAGCAGTACTTC. Translated: CASSPGTTYEQYF.

The genes are TRBV5-1 and TRBJ2-1; 9 bases fit TRBD1. The CDR3 spans 15 residues. V shed 7 bases, J shed 7 bases, and the junction held 12 bases outside the gene matches. Germline CDR1 and CDR2: SGHRS and YFSETQ. CDR3 protein: CASGTGLGIRNEQFF. The CDR3 DNA sequence: TGCGCCAGCGGGACAGGGTTGGGCATTAGGAATGAGCAGTTCTTC.

The chain joins TRBV29-1 to TRBJ2-3; TRBD2 aligns across 15 bases. Germline assignment: CDR1 SQVTM and CDR2 ANQGSEA. Trimming took 8 bases from V and 4 from J; bases not matched to a gene: 13. The CDR3 length is 17 residues. CDR3 region: CSTAGGTSGRKADTQYF. In nucleotides, the CDR3 is TGCAGCACGGCGGGAGGGACTAGCGGGAGGAAGGCAGATACGCAGTATTTT.

The chain joins TRBV4-1 to TRBJ1-5; D not resolved. Germline values: CDR1 MGHRA, CDR2 YSYEKL. V was clipped by 3 bases and J by 6 bases, with 15 bases between them. There are 15 residues in the CDR3. CDR3 nucleotides: TGCGCCAGCAGCCACCTGTCCTCGGTCCTTCAGCCCCAGCATTTT. Amino acids: CASSHLSSVLQPQHF.

The chain carries TRBV7-6 and TRBJ1-3; D unresolved. With 1 base removed from V and 9 bases from J, the gap between germline ends came to 22 bases. CDR3 length: 17 residues. Germline V lookup: CDR1 SGHVS, CDR2 FNYEAQ. This CDR3 reads CASSLVGFEGPIGTIYF. In nucleotides, the CDR3 is TGTGCCAGCAGCTTAGTTGGATTCGAGGGCCCAATCGGCACCATATATTTT.

The chain carries TRBV2 and TRBJ2-2, with D hard to call. The length of the CDR3 is 12 residues. CDR1 and CDR2 (germline): SNHLY, FYNNEI. V dropped 6 bases and J dropped 6 bases, with 8 bases sitting between them. The CDR3 is CASRQLAGELFF. Written as DNA, the CDR3 is TGTGCCAGCAGACAGTTAGCCGGGGAGCTGTTTTTT.

The chain employs TRBV28 and TRBJ2-7, with 7 bases lining up with TRBD2. This CDR3 has 16 residues. CDR1 is MDHEN and CDR2 is SYDVKM in the germline V gene. V lost 7 bases and J lost 4; bases outside the gene matches: 16. CDR3 residues: CASTSPGGPVRYEQYF. CDR3 sequence (DNA): TGTGCCAGCACCTCCCCGGGAGGTCCCGTTAGGTACGAGCAGTACTTC.

This clone was observed a few times. The chain uses TRBV21-1 and TRBJ2-7; the D call TRBD2 from the table was never checked on the DNA. TRBV21-1 is flagged as a pseudogene. The CDR3 extends over 15 amino acids. The CDR3: CASSATSGFSYEQYF. DNA of the CDR3: TGTGCCAGCAGCGCGACTAGCGGGTTTTCCTACGAGCAGTACTTC.

The chain carries TRBV25-1 and TRBJ1-5; possibly TRBD1 for D (6 bases). V lost 5 bases to trimming and J lost 7 bases, with 15 bases between them. CDR3 length: 14 amino acids. Germline V gives CDR1 MGHDK, CDR2 SYGVNS. In nucleotides, the CDR3 is TGTGCCAGCAGTCAAACAGGGTTTCGACAGCCCCAGCATTTT. This sequence encodes CASSQTGFRQPQHF.

Notes on this clone: One end of the junction fails to match germline, which may point to a read error. V is TRBV7-9 and J is TRBJ2-7, with unresolved D. This CDR3 is 12 amino acids long. Germline V CDR1 and CDR2: SEHNR, FQNEAQ (reference sequence). CDR3 protein: CSSSYTIHEQYF. The CDR3 DNA reads as TGTTCCAGCAGCTACACTATCCACGAGCAGTACTTC.

This clone was observed at least ten times. The chain combines TRBV6-4 with TRBJ1-1; 7 bases fit TRBD1. The junction had 2 bases not matched to a gene; V was cut back by 6 bases and J by 1 base. CDR3 length: 13 residues. The germline gives CDR1 MRHNA, CDR2 SNTAGT. The CDR3 coding sequence is TGTGCCAGCAGCCGGACAGGGAACACTGAAGCTTTCTTT. Amino acids: CASSRTGNTEAFF.

The rearrangement uses TRBV6-6 and TRBJ1-1, with 11 nucleotides matching TRBD1. The germline V gene encodes CDR1 MNHNY and CDR2 SVGAGI (reference sequence). The CDR3 loop spans 15 amino acids. V shed 5 bases and J 4 bases; nucleotides not matched to a gene: 6. Written as DNA, the CDR3 is TGTGCCAGCAGTCGACGGACAGGGGGCGTCACTGAAGCTTTCTTT. Its protein is CASSRRTGGVTEAFF.

The rearrangement joins TRBV6-1 to TRBJ2-5; maybe TRBD1 (6 bases). Trimming took off 2 bases at V and 1 base at J, with 17 bases between the two ends. Germline V gives CDR1 MNHNS, CDR2 SASEGT. There are 17 residues in the CDR3. Written as DNA, the CDR3 is TGTGCCAGCAGTGAATTAGAAGTGGTACAGGGCCAAGAGACCCAGTACTTC. This gives the protein CASSELEVVQGQETQYF.

This CDR3 reads CASSETGSRAQYF. In DNA form, the CDR3 reads TGTGCCAGCAGCGAAACAGGGTCCCGGGCCCAGTACTTC. This chain connects TRBV6-5 to TRBJ2-5; TRBD1 might be the D (6 bases). Germline V CDR1 and CDR2: MNHEY, SVGAGI. The CDR3 has 13 amino acids. V was cut by 6 bases and J by 9 bases, with 17 bases left in between.

A note on this clone: The same CDR3 is also encoded by other DNA sequences in this sample. The V gene is TRBV6-1, the J gene TRBJ2-2, with TRBD1 matching over 7 bases. The CDR3 spans 13 residues. The V and J ends lost 4 bases and 5 bases, in that order; junction bases with no gene match: 1. Germline CDR1 is MNHNS and CDR2 is SASEGT. CDR3 in DNA: TGTGCCAGCAGTGTACAGGGGACCGGGGAGCTGTTTTTT. This codes for CASSVQGTGELFF.

CDR3 loop: CAISRAGADYNEQFF. The CDR3 DNA is TGTGCCATCAGTAGAGCGGGAGCGGACTACAATGAGCAGTTCTTC. The V call is TRBV10-3, the J call TRBJ2-1; 8 bases are a match to TRBD2. There are 15 residues in the CDR3. Germline V gives CDR1 ENHRY, CDR2 SYGVKD. Trimming cost V 5 bases and J 3 bases; bases outside gene matches: 6.

The J gene is TRBJ2-7, the V gene TRBV19, with TRBD2 matching over 7 bases. The CDR3 contains 14 residues. V shed 5 bases and J 3 bases; nucleotides not matched to a gene: 7. The V gene's germline CDR1 is LNHDA and CDR2 SQIVND (reference sequence). The CDR3 sequence: CASSGLGGIYEQYF. CDR3 coding DNA: TGTGCCAGTAGTGGCCTGGGGGGGATCTACGAGCAGTACTTC.

The chain uses TRBV18 and TRBJ2-5; 9 nucleotides line up with TRBD1. The V gene's germline CDR1 is KGHSH and CDR2 LQKENI. The CDR3 spans 15 residues. With 3 bases clipped from V and 7 bases from J, the junction kept 9 bases outside the gene matches. The CDR3 sequence is CASSPGQGGVGTQYF. The DNA of the CDR3 is TGTGCCAGCTCACCGGGACAGGGTGGAGTTGGGACCCAGTACTTC.

In its sample, this clone was seen a few times. V gene TRBV5-6 combines with J gene TRBJ1-3; 7 bases agree with TRBD1. V lost 7 bases to trimming and J lost 1 base; unmatched junction nucleotides: 8. Germline V CDR1 and CDR2: SGHDT, YYEEEE. The CDR3 covers 15 residues. The CDR3 DNA sequence: TGTGCCAGCCAACTCCGGGACAGATCTGGAAACACCATATATTTT. Amino acid sequence: CASQLRDRSGNTIYF.

The chain couples TRBV19 to TRBJ1-4; 7 bases fit TRBD1. The CDR3 has 17 residues. V dropped 7 bases and J dropped 0; count of bases not matched to a gene: 11. Germline V CDR1 and CDR2: LNHDA, SQIVND (reference sequence). CDR3 bases: TGTGCCAGTAACACGCCGCACAGGGGAGCAACTAATGAAAAACTGTTTTTT. Its translation: CASNTPHRGATNEKLFF.

The chain recombines TRBV28 with TRBJ2-7, with D possibly matching TRBD1 (7 bases). CDR1 MDHEN and CDR2 SYDVKM come from the germline V gene. The V gene lost 5 bases and the J gene lost 2 bases, with 10 bases spanning the gap. CDR3 size: 13 residues. CDR3 protein: CASSPGGTYEQYF. The DNA for the CDR3 is TGTGCCAGCAGTCCAGGGGGGACCTACGAGCAGTACTTC.

The V gene is TRBV7-2, the J gene TRBJ2-7; 8 bases align to TRBD1. Germline trimming cut 5 bases from V and 0 bases from J; bases unmatched to any gene: 9. The CDR3 runs 16 residues. Germline CDR1 reads SGHTA; CDR2 reads FQGNSA. CDR3 nucleotide sequence: TGTGCCAGCAGCAACCCCCCCGGACAGGGCTCCTACGAGCAGTACTTC. Amino acid sequence: CASSNPPGQGSYEQYF.